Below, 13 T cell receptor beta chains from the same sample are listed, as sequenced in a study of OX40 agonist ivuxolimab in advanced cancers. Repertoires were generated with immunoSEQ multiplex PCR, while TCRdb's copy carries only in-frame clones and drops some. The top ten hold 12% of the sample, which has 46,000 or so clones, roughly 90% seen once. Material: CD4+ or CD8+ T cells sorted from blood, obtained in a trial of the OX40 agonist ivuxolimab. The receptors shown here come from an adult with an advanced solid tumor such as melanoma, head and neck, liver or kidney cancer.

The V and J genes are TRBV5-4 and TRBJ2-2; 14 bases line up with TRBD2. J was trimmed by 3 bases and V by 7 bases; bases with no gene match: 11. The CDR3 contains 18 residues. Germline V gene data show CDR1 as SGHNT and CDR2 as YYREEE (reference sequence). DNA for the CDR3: TGTGCCAGCCGCATTGGGACTAGCGGGAGTCACGACACCGGGGAGCTGTTTTTT. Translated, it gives CASRIGTSGSHDTGELFF.

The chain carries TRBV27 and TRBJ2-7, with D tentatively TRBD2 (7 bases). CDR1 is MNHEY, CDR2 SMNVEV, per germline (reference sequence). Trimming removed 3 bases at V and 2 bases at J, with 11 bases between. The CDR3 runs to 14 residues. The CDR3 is CASSFGGGPYEQYF. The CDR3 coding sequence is TGTGCCAGCAGTTTTGGCGGGGGCCCCTACGAGCAGTACTTC.

CDR3: CSVWVNTEAFF. DNA for the CDR3: TGCAGCGTTTGGGTAAACACTGAAGCTTTCTTT. This chain connects TRBV29-1 to TRBJ1-1; D not certain. The V end was cut by 5 bases, the J end by 2 bases, with 6 bases between. This CDR3 is 11 amino acids long. CDR1 and CDR2 from the germline V gene are SQVTM and ANQGSEA.

The CDR3 is CASRVFEGNTEAFF. Here the CDR3 DNA reads TGTGCCAGCAGGGTCTTTGAGGGGAACACTGAAGCTTTCTTT. The chain couples TRBV27 to TRBJ1-1, with unresolved D. This CDR3 has 14 residues. V lost 6 bases to trimming and J lost 1 base, with 12 bases between them. Germline CDR1 is MNHEY and CDR2 is SMNVEV (reference sequence).

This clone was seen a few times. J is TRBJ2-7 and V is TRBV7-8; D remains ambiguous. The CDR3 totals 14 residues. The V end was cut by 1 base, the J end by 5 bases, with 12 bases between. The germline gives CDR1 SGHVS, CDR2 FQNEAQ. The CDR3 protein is CASSLDLRVHEQYF. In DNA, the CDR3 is TGTGCCAGCAGCTTAGACCTTAGGGTTCACGAGCAGTACTTC. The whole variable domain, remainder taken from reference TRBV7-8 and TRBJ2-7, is GAGVSQSPRYKVAKRGQDVALRCDPISGHVSLFWYQQALGQGPEFLTYFQNEAQLDKSGLPSDRFFAERPEGSVSTLKIQRTQQEDSAVYLCASSLDLRVHEQYFGPGTRLTVT.

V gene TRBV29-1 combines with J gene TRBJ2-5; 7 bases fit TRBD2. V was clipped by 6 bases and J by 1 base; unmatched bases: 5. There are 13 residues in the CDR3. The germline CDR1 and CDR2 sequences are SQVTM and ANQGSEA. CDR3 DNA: TGCAGCGTGGGGGGAGGGGTCCAAGAGACCCAGTACTTC. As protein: CSVGGGVQETQYF.

CDR3 nucleotides: TGTGCCAGCAGTTATGCAGCGGGCCCCTACGAGCAGTACTTC. This translates into CASSYAAGPYEQYF. This chain links TRBV6-6 with TRBJ2-7; D might be TRBD2 (6 bases). The CDR3 extends over 14 amino acids. Trimming stripped 3 bases from V and 2 bases from J, with 11 bases between. The germline V gene encodes CDR1 MNHNY and CDR2 SVGAGI (reference sequence).

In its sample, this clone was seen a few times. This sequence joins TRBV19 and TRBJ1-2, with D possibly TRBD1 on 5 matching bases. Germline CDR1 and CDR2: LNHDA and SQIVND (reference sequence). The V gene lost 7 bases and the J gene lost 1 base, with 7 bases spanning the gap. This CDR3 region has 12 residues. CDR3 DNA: TGTGCCAGTACACAGGTTAACTATGGCTACACCTTC. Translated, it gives CASTQVNYGYTF.

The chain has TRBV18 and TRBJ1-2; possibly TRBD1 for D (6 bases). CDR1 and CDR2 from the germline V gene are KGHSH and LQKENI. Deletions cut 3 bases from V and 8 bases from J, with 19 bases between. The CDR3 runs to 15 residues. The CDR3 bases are TGTGCCAGCTCACCGCGGGTCAGGGGAAACGACGGCTACACCTTC. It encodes CASSPRVRGNDGYTF.

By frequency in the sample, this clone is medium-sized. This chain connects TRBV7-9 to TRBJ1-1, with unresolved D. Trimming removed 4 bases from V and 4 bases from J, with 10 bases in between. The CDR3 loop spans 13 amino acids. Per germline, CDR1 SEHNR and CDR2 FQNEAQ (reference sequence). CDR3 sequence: CASSSSYATEAFF. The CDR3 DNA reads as TGTGCCAGCAGCTCCTCCTACGCCACTGAAGCTTTCTTT. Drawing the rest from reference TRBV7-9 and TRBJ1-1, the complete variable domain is DTGVSQNPRHKITKRGQNVTFRCDPISEHNRLYWYRQTLGQGPEFLTYFQNEAQLEKSRLLSDRFSAERPKGSFSTLEIQRTEQGDSAMYLCASSSSYATEAFFGQGTRLTVV.

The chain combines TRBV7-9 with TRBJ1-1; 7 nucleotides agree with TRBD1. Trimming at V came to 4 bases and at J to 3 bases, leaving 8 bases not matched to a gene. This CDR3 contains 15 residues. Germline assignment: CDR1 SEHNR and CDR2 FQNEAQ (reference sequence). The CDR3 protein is CASSSYDRVDTEAFF. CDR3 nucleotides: TGTGCCAGCAGCTCCTACGACAGGGTCGACACTGAAGCTTTCTTT.

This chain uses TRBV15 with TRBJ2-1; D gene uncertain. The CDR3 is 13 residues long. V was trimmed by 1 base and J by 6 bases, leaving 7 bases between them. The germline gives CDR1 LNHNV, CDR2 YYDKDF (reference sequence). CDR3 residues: CATSRVPPNEQFF. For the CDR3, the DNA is TGTGCCACCAGCAGAGTCCCCCCCAATGAGCAGTTCTTC. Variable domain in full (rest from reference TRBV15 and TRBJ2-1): DAMVIQNPRYQVTQFGKPVTLSCSQTLNHNVMYWYQQKSSQAPKLLFHYYDKDFNNEADTPDNFQSRRPNTSFCFLDIRSPGLGDTAMYLCATSRVPPNEQFFGPGTRLTVL.

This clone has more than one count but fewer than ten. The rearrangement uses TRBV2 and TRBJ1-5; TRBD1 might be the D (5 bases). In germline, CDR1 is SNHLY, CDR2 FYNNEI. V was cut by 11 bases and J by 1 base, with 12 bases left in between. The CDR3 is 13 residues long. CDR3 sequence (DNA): TGTGCCGTTCAGGGTACCAGCAATCAGCCCCAGCATTTT. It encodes CAVQGTSNQPQHF. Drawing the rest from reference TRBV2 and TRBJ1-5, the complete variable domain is EPEVTQTPSHQVTQMGQEVILRCVPISNHLYFYWYRQILGQKVEFLVSFYNNEISEKSEIFDDQFSVERPDGSNFTLKIRSTKLEDSAMYFCAVQGTSNQPQHFGDGTRLSIL.